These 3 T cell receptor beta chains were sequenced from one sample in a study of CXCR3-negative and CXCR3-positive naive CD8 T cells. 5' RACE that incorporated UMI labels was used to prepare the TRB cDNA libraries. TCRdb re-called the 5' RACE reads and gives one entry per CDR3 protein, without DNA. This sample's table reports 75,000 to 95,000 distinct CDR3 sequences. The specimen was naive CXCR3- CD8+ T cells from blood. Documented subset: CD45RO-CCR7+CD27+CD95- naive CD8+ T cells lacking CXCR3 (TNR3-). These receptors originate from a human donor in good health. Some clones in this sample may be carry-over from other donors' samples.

CDR3 sequence reads: CASSPHYDLNTEAFF. The chain links TRBV11-1 to TRBJ1-1. Germline V CDR1 and CDR2: SGHAT, FQDESV (reference sequence). This CDR3 comprises 15 residues.

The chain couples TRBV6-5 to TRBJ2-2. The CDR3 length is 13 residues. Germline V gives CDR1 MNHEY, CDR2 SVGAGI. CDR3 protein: CASSYKGTGELFF.

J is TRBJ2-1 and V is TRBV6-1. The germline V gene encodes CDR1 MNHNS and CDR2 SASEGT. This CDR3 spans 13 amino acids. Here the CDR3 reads CASSLGRYNEQFF.